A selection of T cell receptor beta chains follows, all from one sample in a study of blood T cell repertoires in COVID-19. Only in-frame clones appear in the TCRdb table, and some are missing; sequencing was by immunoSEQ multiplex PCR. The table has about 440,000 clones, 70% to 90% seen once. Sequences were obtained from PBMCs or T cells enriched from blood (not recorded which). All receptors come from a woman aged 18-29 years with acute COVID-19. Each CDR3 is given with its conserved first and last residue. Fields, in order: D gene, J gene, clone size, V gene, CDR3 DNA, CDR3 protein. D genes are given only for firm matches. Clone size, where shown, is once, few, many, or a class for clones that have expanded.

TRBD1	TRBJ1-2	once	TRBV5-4	TGTGCCAGCACCGATCAGGGGGGCGGCTACACCTTC	CASTDQGGGYTF
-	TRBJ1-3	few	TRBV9	TGTGCCAGCAGCGACAGGACCTACTCTGGAAACACCATATATTTT	CASSDRTYSGNTIYF
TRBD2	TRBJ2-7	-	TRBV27	TGTGCCAGCAGTTTCGGTCTAGCGGGAGAACGGCAGTACTTC	CASSFGLAGERQYF
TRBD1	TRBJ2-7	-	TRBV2	TGTGCCGGCGACTCCCGGGCAGGGGGCAGTCTTGGCGGCTACGAGCAGTACTTC	CAGDSRAGGSLGGYEQYF
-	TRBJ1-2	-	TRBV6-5	TGTGCCAGCCTTCTCGGGTTTGGGAGGGACTACACCTTC	CASLLGFGRDYTF
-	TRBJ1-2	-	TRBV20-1	TGCAGTCCCGGTGGCTACACCTTC	CSPGGYTF
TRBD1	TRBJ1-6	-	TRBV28	TGTGCCAGCAGTTTTGCAGGGGGCCCCTCACCCCTCCACTTT	CASSFAGGPSPLHF
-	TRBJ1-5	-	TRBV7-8	TGTGCCAGCAGCTTAGGATTCCCCGGGATTCATCAGCCCCAGCATTTT	CASSLGFPGIHQPQHF
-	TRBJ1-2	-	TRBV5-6	TGTGCCAGCAGCTTGTCTGCGGCTAACTATGGCTACACCTTC	CASSLSAANYGYTF
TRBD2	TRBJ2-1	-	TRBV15	TGTGCCACCAGCAGAGAAAGACTAGCGGGTTACAATGAGCAGTTCTTC	CATSRERLAGYNEQFF
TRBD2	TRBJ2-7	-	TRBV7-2	TGTGCCAGCAGCTTAGATCTAACCACGACTAGCGCTTACGAGCAGTACTTC	CASSLDLTTTSAYEQYF
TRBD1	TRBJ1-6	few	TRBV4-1	TGCGCCAGCAGCCAAGAGGGGACAGGGATTCATTCACCCCTCCACTTT	CASSQEGTGIHSPLHF
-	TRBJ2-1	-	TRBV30	TGTGCCTGGAGTGTAAGGAGTCCTAACAATGAGCAGTTCTTC	CAWSVRSPNNEQFF
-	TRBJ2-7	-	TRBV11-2	TGTGCCAGCAGCTTACAGGGTACCTACGAGCAGTACTTC	CASSLQGTYEQYF
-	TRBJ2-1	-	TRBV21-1	TGTGCCAGCAGCAAACCCTACCTAGCGGGAGGGAGATACAATGAGCAGTTCTTC	CASSKPYLAGGRYNEQFF
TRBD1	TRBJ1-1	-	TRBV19	TGTGCCAGTTTAATTGGGACAGGTGCCAACACTGAAGCTTTCTTT	CASLIGTGANTEAFF
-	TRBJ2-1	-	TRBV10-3	TGTGCCATCAGTGAGCGGGGCAATGAGCAGTTCTTC	CAISERGNEQFF
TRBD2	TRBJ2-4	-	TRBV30	TGTGCCTGGAGTCCTCCCCCGGGAGGGCCGGAAGACATTCAGTACTTC	CAWSPPPGGPEDIQYF
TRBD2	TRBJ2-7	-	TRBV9	TGTGCCAGCAGCGTAGGGACTAGCCCATCCTACGAGCAGTACTTC	CASSVGTSPSYEQYF
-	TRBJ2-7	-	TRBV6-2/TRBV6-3	TGTGCCAGCAGTTACCGGAGCGGTATATACGAGCAGTACTTC	CASSYRSGIYEQYF